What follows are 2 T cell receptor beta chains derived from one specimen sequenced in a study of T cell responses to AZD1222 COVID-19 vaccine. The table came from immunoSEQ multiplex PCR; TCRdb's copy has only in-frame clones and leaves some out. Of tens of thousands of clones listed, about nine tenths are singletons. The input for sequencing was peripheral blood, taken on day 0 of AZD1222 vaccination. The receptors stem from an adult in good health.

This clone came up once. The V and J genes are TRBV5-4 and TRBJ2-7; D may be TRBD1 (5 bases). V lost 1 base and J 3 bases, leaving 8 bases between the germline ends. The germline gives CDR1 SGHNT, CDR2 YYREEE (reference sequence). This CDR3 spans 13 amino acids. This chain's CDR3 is CASSLSGFYEQYF. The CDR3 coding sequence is TGTGCCAGCAGCTTGTCAGGGTTCTACGAGCAGTACTTC.

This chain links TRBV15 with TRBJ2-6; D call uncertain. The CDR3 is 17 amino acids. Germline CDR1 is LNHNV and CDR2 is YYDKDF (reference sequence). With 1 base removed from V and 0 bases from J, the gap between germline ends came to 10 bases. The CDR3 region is CATSRVAQTSGANVLTF. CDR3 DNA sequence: TGTGCCACCAGCAGAGTCGCGCAGACCTCTGGGGCCAACGTCCTGACTTTC.